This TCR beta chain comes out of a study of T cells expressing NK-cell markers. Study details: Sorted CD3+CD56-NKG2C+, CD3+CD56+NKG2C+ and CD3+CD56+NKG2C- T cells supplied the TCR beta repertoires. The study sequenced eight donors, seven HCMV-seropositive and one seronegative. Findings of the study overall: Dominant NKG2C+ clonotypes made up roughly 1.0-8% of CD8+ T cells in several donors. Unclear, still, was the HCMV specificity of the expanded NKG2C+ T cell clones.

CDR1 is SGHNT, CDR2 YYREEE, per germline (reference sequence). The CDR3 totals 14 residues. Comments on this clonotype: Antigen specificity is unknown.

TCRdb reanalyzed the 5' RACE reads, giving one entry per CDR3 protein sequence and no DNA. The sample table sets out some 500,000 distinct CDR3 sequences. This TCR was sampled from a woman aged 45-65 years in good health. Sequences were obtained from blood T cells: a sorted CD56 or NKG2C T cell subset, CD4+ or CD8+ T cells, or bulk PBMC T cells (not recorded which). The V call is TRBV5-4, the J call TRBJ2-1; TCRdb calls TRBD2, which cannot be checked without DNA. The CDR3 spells CASSPGLADNEQFF.